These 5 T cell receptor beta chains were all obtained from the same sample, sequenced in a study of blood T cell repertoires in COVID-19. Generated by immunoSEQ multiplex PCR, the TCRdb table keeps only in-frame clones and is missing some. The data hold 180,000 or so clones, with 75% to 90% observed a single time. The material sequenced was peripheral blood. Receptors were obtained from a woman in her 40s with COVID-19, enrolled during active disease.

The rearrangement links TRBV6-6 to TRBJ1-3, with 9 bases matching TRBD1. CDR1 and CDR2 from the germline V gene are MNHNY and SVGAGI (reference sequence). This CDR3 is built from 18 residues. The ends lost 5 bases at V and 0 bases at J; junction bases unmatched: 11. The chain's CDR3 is CASSRTGTGLLSGNTIYF. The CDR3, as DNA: TGTGCCAGCAGTCGTACCGGGACAGGGCTCCTCTCTGGAAACACCATATATTTT.

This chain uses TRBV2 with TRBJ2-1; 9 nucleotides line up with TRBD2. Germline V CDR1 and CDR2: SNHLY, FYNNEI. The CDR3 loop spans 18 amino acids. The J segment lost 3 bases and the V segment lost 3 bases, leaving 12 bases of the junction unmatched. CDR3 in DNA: TGTGCCAGCAGTGACCAGGAGGGCGGGAGGGGATTCTACAATGAGCAGTTCTTC. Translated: CASSDQEGGRGFYNEQFF.

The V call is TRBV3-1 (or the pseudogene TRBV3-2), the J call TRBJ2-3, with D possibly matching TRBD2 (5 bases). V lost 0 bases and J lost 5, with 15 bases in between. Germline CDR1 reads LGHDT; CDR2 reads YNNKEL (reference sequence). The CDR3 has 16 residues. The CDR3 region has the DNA TGTGCCAGCAGCCAAGAATCCTGGCACGAGGGAGATACGCAGTATTTT. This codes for CASSQESWHEGDTQYF.

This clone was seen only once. The CDR3 region has the DNA TGTGCCAGTAAGCGGGACAGGGGACGGGAGACCCAGTACTTC. Translating gives CASKRDRGRETQYF. J is TRBJ2-5 and V is TRBV19; 10 bases agree with TRBD1. There are 14 residues in the CDR3. Looked up from germline, CDR1 is LNHDA and CDR2 is SQIVND (reference sequence). Unmatched junction bases numbered 7, after V lost 7 bases and J lost 5 bases.

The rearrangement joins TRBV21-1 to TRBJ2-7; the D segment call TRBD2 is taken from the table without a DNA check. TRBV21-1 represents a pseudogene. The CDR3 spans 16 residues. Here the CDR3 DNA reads TGTGCCAGCAGCAAACCCCGGATAACGAGGTTCTACGAGCAGTACTTC. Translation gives CASSKPRITRFYEQYF.